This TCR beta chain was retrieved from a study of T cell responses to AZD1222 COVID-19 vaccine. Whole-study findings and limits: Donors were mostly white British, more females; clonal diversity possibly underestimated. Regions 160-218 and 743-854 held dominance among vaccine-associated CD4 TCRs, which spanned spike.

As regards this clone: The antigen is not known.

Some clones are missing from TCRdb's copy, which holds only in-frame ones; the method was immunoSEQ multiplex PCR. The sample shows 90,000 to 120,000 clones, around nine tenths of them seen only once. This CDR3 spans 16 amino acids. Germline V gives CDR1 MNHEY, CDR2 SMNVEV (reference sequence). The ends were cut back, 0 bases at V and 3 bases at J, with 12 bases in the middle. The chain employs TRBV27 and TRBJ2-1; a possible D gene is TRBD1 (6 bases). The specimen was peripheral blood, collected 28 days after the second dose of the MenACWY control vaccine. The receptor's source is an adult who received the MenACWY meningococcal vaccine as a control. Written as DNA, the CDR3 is TGTGCCAGCAGTTTATCCCTCCTAGGGGGCTACAATGAGCAGTTCTTC. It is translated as CASSLSLLGGYNEQFF.